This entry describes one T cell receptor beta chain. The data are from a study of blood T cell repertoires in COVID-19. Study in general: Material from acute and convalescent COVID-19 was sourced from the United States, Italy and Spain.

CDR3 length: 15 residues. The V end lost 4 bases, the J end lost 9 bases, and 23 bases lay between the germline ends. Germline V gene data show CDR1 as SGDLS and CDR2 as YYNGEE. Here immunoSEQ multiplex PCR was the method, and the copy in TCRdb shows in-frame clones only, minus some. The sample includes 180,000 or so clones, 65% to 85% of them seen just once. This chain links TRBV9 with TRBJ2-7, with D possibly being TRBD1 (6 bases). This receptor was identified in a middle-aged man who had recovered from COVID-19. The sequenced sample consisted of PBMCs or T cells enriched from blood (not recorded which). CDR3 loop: CASSPQGHLGEGQYF. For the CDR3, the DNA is TGTGCCAGCAGCCCCCAGGGACACCTAGGGGAAGGGCAGTACTTC.